Only a few counts were recorded for the clone carrying this T cell receptor (beta chain). Its antigen is undetermined. The sample is drawn from a study of response to subunit inactivated influenza vaccine. Study-level results: That few new T cells are recruited by each seasonal influenza vaccination was the authors' suggestion.

TCRdb passed the RT-PCR reads through MiXCR, listing each CDR3 protein once. The sample holds a few hundred thousand distinct CDR3 sequences, less than 15% seen once. V was shortened by 4 bases and J by 3 bases, with 21 bases between the two germline ends. The CDR3 has 17 amino acids. From germline, CDR1 is LGHNA and CDR2 YNFKEQ. The TCR was taken from a man aged 45-65 years who received an inactivated influenza vaccine. The chain couples TRBV4-2 to TRBJ1-1; the D gene is possibly TRBD1 (5 bases). Sequences were derived from PBMCs from blood, sampled 12 days after vaccination. The CDR3 sequence is CASSPQLGVFSDTEAFF. CDR3 nucleotide sequence: TGTGCCAGCAGCCCTCAACTGGGGGTTTTTAGCGACACTGAAGCTTTCTTT.